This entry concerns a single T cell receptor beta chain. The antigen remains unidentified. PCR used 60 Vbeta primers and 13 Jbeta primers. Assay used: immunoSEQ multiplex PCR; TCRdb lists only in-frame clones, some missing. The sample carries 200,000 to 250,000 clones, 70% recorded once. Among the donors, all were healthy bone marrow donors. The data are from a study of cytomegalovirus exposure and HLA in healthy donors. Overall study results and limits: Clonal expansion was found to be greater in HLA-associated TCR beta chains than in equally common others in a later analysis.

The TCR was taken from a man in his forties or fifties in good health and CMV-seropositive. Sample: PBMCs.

CDR3 sequence: CASSQDPPQAGNTIYF. The CDR3 coding sequence is TGCGCCAGCAGCCAAGACCCCCCTCAGGCTGGAAACACCATATATTTT. This chain joins TRBV4-1 and TRBJ1-3; no firm D call. Trimming shortened V by 0 bases and J by 2 bases, and 11 bases separated the two germline ends. CDR3 size: 16 residues. Germline loops: CDR1 MGHRA, CDR2 YSYEKL.